This paragraph covers one T cell receptor beta chain sequence. Its antigen is unidentified. The PCR used 60 Vbeta and 13 Jbeta primers. Generated by immunoSEQ multiplex PCR, the TCRdb table keeps only in-frame clones and is missing some. The sample contains approximately 150,000 clones, about three quarters of which appear only once. The sample originates from a study of cytomegalovirus exposure and HLA in healthy donors. General study results and limits: TRBV6-2, TRBV6-3 and some other V segments were unresolvable in 87-base-pair reads. In a later analysis, CMV-associated beta chains were mostly HLA-associated, it appeared. Per a prior analysis, the majority of TCR beta V segments were productive roughly 90% or roughly 30% of the time.

Germline V gene sequence: CDR1 MNHEY, CDR2 SVGAGI. V lost 5 bases, J lost 3 bases, and 14 bases lay in between. The CDR3 has 14 amino acids. The chain carries TRBV6-5 and TRBJ2-7; the D gene is possibly TRBD2 (5 bases). The clonotype originates from a woman aged 35 to 49 in good health and CMV-seropositive. Sequenced material: PBMCs. CDR3 residues: CASSRQHRDYEQYF. Here the CDR3 DNA reads TGTGCCAGCAGTCGCCAGCACCGGGACTACGAGCAGTACTTC.